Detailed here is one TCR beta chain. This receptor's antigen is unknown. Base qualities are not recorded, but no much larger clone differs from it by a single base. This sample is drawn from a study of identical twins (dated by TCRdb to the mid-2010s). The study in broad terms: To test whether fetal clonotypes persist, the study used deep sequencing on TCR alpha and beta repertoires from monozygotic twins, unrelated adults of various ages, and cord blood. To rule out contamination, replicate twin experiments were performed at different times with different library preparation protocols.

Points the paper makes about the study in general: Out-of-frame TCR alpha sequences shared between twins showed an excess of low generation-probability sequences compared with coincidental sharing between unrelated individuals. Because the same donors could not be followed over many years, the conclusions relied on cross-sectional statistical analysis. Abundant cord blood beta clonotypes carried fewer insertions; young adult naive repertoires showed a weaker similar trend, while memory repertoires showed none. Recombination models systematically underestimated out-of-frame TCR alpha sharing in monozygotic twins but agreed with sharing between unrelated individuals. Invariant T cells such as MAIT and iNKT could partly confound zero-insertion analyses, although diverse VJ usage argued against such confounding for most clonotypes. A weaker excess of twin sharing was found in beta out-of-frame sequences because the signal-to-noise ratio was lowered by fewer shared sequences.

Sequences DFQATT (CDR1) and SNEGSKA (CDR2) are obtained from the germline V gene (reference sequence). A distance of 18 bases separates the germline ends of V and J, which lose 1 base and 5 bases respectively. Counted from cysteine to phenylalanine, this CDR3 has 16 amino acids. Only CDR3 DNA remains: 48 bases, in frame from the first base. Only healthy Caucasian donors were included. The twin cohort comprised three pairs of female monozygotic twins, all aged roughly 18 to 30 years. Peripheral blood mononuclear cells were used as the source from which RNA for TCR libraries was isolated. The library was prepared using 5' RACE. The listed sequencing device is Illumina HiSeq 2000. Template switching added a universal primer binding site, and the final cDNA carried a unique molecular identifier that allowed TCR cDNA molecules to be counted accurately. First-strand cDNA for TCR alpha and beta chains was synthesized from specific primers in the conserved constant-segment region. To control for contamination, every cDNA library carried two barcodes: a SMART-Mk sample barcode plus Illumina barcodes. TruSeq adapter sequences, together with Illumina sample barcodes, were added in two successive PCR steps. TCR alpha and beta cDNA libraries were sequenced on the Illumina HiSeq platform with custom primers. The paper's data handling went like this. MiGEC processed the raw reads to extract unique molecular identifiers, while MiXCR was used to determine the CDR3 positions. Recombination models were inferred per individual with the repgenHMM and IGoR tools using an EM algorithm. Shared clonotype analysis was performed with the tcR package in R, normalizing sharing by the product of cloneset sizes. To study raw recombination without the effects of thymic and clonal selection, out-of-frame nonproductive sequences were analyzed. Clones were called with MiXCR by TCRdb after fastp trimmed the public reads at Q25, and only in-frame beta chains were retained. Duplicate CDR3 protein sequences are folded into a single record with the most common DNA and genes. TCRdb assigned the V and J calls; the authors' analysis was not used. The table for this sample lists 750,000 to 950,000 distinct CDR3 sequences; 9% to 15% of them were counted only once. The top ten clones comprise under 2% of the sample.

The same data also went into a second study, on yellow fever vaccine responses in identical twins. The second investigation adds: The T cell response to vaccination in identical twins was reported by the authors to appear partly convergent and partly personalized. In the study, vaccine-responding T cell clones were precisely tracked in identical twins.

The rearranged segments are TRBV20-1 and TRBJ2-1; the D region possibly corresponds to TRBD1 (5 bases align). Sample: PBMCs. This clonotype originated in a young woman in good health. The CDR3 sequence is CSARAQTRVGDNEQFF. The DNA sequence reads TGCAGTGCTAGAGCTCAAACCCGGGTAGGGGACAATGAGCAGTTCTTC.